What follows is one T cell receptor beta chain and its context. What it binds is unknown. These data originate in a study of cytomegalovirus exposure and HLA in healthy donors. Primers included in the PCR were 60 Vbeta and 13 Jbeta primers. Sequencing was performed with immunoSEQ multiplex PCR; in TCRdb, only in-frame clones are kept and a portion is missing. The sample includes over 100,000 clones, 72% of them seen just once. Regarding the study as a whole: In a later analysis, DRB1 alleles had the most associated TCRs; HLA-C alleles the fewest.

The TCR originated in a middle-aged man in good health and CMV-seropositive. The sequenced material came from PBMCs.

The CDR3: CASSIPGPDSEQFF. DNA for the CDR3: TGTGCCAGCAGTATCCCGGGACCGGACAGTGAGCAGTTCTTC. The genes are TRBV6-5 and TRBJ2-1, with D maybe TRBD1 (6 bases). Trimming shortened V by 5 bases and J by 9 bases, and 17 bases separated the two germline ends. In germline, CDR1 is MNHEY, CDR2 SVGAGI. The CDR3 is made up of 14 amino acids.